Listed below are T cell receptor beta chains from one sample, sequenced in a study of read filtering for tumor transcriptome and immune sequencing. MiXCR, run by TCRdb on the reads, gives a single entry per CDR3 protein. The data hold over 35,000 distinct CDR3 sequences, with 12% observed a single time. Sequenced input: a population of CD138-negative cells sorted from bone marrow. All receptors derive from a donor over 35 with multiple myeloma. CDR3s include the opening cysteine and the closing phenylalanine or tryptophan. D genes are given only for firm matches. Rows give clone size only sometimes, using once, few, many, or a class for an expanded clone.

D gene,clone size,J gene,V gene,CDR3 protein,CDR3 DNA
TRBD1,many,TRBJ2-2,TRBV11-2,CASIGTGVTGELFF,TGTGCCAGCATCGGGACAGGGGTCACCGGGGAGCTGTTTTTT
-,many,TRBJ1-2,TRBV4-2,CASSQDGQIYGYTF,TGTGCCAGCAGCCAAGATGGTCAAATCTATGGCTACACCTTC
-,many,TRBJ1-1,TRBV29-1,CSVVRVMNTEAFF,TGCAGCGTTGTGCGGGTGATGAACACTGAAGCTTTCTTT
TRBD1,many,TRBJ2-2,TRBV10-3,CAISVDRVSSGELFF,TGTGCCATCAGTGTCGACAGGGTCTCATCCGGGGAGCTGTTTTTT
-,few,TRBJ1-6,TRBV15,CATSRALADSSLHF,TGTGCCACCAGCAGAGCGTTGGCGGACAGCTCGCTCCACTTT
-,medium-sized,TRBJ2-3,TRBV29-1,CSVQVGRDRGTDTQYF,TGCAGCGTCCAGGTAGGGAGGGACAGAGGAACAGATACGCAGTATTTT
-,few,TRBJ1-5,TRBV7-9,CASSRDLQPQHF,TGTGCCAGCAGCCGGGACCTTCAGCCCCAGCATTTT
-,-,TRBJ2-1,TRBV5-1,CASSLVAGGYNEQFF,TGCGCCAGCAGCTTGGTGGCAGGGGGGTACAATGAGCAGTTCTTC
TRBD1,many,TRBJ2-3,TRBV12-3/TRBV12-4,CASSPGTGDTDTQYF,TGTGCCAGCAGTCCCGGGACAGGAGACACAGATACGCAGTATTTT
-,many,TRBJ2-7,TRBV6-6,CASSYSGQEGFEQYF,TGTGCCAGCAGTTACTCCGGACAGGAGGGTTTCGAGCAGTACTTC
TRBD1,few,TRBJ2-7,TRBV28,CASIAGDRGRGQYF,TGTGCCAGCATCGCAGGGGACAGGGGGCGCGGGCAGTACTTC
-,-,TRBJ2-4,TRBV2,CVSSARLLAKNIQYF,TGTGTCAGCAGTGCGAGACTACTAGCCAAAAACATTCAGTACTTC
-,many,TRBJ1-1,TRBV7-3,CASSSNLNTEAFF,TGTGCCAGCAGCTCCAATTTGAACACTGAAGCTTTCTTT
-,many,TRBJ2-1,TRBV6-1,CASSEGSSSYNEQFF,TGTGCCAGCAGTGAAGGGAGCAGCTCCTACAATGAGCAGTTCTTC
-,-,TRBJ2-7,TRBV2,CASSGEGRSHEQYF,TGTGCCAGCAGTGGCGAGGGTAGGTCCCACGAGCAGTACTTC
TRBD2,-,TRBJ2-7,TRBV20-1,CSARILTGGQGYEQYF,TGCAGTGCTAGAATACTAACGGGGGGGCAGGGCTACGAGCAGTACTTC
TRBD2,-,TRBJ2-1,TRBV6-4,CASSSTGGNSYNEQSF,TGTGCCAGCAGTTCTACCGGGGGGAACTCCTACAATGAGCAGTCCTTC
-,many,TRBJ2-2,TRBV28,CASSFGTTGELFF,TGTGCCAGCAGTTTTGGGACAACCGGGGAGCTGTTTTTT
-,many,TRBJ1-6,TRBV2,CASREETATSSPLHF,TGTGCCAGCAGGGAGGAGACGGCAACCTCTTCACCCCTCCACTTT
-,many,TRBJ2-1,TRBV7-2,CASSQAGLSYNEQFF,TGTGCCAGCAGCCAGGCGGGACTTTCCTACAATGAGCAGTTCTTC
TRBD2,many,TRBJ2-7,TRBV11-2,CASSSRTSGGAEQYF,TGTGCCAGCAGCTCTCGGACTAGCGGGGGGGCCGAGCAGTACTTC
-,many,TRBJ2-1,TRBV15,CATSSTGYNEQFF,TGTGCCACCAGCAGCACGGGTTACAATGAGCAGTTCTTC
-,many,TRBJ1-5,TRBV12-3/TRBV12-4,CASSLAINLRDQPQHF,TGTGCCAGCAGTTTAGCGATCAATCTCCGCGATCAGCCCCAGCATTTT
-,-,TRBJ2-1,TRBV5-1,CASSPRAFGNERFF,TGCGCCAGCAGCCCTAGGGCGTTCGGAAATGAGCGGTTCTTC
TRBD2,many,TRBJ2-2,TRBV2,CASTTTGLAGANTGELFF,TGTGCCAGCACCACAACCGGCCTAGCGGGGGCTAACACCGGGGAGCTGTTTTTT
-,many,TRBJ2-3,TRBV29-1,CSARQSTDTQYF,TGCAGCGCTAGACAGTCCACAGATACGCAGTATTTT
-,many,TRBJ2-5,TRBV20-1,CSATSGGPGETQYF,TGCAGTGCGACTTCCGGGGGGCCAGGAGAGACCCAGTACTTC
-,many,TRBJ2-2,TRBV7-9,CASSSRQDGGVGELFF,TGTGCCAGCAGCTCCCGACAGGATGGTGGTGTCGGGGAGCTGTTTTTT
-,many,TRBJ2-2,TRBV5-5,CASARLRGTGELFF,TGTGCCAGCGCCAGATTGAGAGGGACCGGGGAGCTGTTTTTT
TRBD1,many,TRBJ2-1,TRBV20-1,CSVPGDRGYEQFF,TGCAGTGTCCCGGGGGACAGGGGGTATGAGCAGTTCTTC
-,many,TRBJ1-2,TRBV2,CASTQGWGYGYTF,TGTGCCAGCACCCAAGGGTGGGGCTATGGCTACACCTTC
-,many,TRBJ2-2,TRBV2,CASSRGRRDTGELFF,TGTGCCAGCAGTCGGGGGCGCAGGGACACCGGGGAGCTGTTTTTT
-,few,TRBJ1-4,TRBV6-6,CASSYLPRGVVDEKLFF,TGTGCCAGCAGTTACTTACCTCGAGGGGTGGTTGATGAAAAACTGTTTTTT
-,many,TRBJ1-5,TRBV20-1,CSARDPLNQPQHF,TGCAGTGCTAGAGATCCCCTCAATCAGCCCCAGCATTTT
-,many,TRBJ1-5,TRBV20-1,CSARPSTLLYSNQPQHF,TGCAGTGCTAGACCCAGCACATTACTTTATAGCAATCAGCCCCAGCATTTT
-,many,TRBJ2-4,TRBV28,CASSSDGLAKNIQYF,TGTGCCAGCAGTTCGGACGGCCTAGCCAAAAACATTCAGTACTTC
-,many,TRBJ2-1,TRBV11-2,CASSFTDSYNEQFF,TGTGCCAGCAGCTTTACCGACAGCTACAATGAGCAGTTCTTC
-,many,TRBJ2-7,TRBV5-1,CASSLVSPTRAFGREQYF,TGCGCCAGCAGCTTGGTCTCCCCCACCCGAGCCTTCGGGCGAGAGCAGTACTTC
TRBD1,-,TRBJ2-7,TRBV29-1,CGVSGGTGRSEQYF,TGCGGCGTTAGTGGAGGGACAGGGCGGTCCGAGCAGTACTTC
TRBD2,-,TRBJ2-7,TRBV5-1,CASSPPPGGSYEQYF,TGCGCCAGCAGCCCCCCCCCGGGGGGCTCCTACGAGCAGTACTTC
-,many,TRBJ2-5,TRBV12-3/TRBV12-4,CASSLRRKETQYF,TGTGCCAGCAGTTTACGCAGAAAAGAGACCCAGTACTTC
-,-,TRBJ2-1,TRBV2,CASKETGGRKEQFF,TGTGCCAGCAAGGAGACTGGCGGAAGGAAAGAGCAGTTCTTC
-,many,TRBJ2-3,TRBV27,CASTTRRGLVDTQYF,TGTGCCAGCACCACGAGGAGGGGGCTAGTAGATACGCAGTATTTT
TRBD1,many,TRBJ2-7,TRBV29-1,CSVGTGSDEQYF,TGCAGCGTCGGGACAGGCTCCGACGAGCAGTACTTC
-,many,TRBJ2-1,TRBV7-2,CASSSRPVGGGSEQFF,TGTGCCAGCAGCTCCCGCCCCGTTGGCGGCGGCAGTGAGCAGTTCTTC
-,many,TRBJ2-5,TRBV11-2,CASSKDKTQYF,TGTGCCAGCAGCAAGGACAAGACCCAGTACTTC
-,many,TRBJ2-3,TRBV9,CASSVQGLGTDTQYF,TGTGCCAGCAGCGTACAGGGACTCGGCACAGATACGCAGTATTTT
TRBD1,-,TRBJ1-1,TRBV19,CASSSIGQATEAFF,TGTGCCAGTAGTTCGATTGGACAGGCCACTGAAGCTTTCTTT
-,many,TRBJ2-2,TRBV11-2,CASSHRAGTGELFF,TGTGCCAGCAGCCACAGGGCGGGAACCGGGGAGCTGTTTTTT
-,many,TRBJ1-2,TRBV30,CAWEGEGYTF,TGTGCCTGGGAGGGGGAAGGCTACACCTTC
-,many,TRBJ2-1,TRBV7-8,CASSLVGVLNEQFF,TGTGCCAGCAGCTTAGTCGGGGTTCTAAATGAGCAGTTCTTC